This is a list of T cell receptor beta chains from one sample in a study of blood T cells in healthy people across ages. MiXCR, run by TCRdb on the 5' RACE reads, gives a single entry per CDR3 protein. Of 1.5 million or so distinct CDR3 sequences listed, under 55% were seen once; the top ten hold more than 4%. The sequenced material came from blood. These receptors were obtained from a woman aged 18-30 years in good health. CDR3s include the opening cysteine and the closing phenylalanine or tryptophan. The D gene is left open where the match is weak. A row's size may be missing; if present it is once, few, many or a size class.

CDR3 DNA	CDR3 protein	clone size	V gene	J gene	D gene
TGTGCCAGCAGCGTGGGCGAACCCGCAGAGACCCAGTACTTC	CASSVGEPAETQYF	NA	TRBV9	TRBJ2-5	NA
TGTGCCAGTAGGAGTAGCGGGGGCCCGTCGGAGCAGTTCTTC	CASRSSGGPSEQFF	NA	TRBV19	TRBJ2-1	TRBD2
TGTGCCAGCAGCTTTTTAATTGTGGCCTACGAGCAGTACTTC	CASSFLIVAYEQYF	NA	TRBV7-2	TRBJ2-7	NA
TGTGCCAGCAGCTCCCTTGGACAGGGGTACAATGAGCAGTACTTC	CASSSLGQGYNEQYF	NA	TRBV7-3	TRBJ2-5	TRBD1
TGTGCCAGCAGTTACTCGGGATCTAGGGTCACAGATACGCAGTATTTT	CASSYSGSRVTDTQYF	few	TRBV6-6	TRBJ2-3	NA
TGTGCCAGCCGGGACAGGGACCGACAGCCCCAGCATTTT	CASRDRDRQPQHF	NA	TRBV10-3	TRBJ1-5	TRBD1
TGTGCCAGCAGCCCGGGACTAGCGGGAAGGGCAGGCACGCAGTATTTT	CASSPGLAGRAGTQYF	NA	TRBV6-2/TRBV6-3	TRBJ2-3	TRBD2
TGTGCCAGCAGCCCCGGGAATACGCAGTATTTT	CASSPGNTQYF	few	TRBV7-2	TRBJ2-3	NA
TGTGCCAGCAGCTTAGTAGTACTATTCCCCTACAATGAGCAGTTCTTC	CASSLVVLFPYNEQFF	NA	TRBV7-8	TRBJ2-1	NA
TGTGCCAGCAGAGAGGCCGGTGACTATGGCTACACCTTC	CASREAGDYGYTF	NA	TRBV6-1	TRBJ1-2	NA